The 26 T cell receptor beta chains below come from one sample, sequenced in a study of blood T cell repertoires in COVID-19. Profiled with immunoSEQ multiplex PCR; TCRdb holds only in-frame clones, not every one. Of about 220,000 clones listed, 84% were seen once; the top ten hold 15% to 20%. What was sequenced was peripheral blood. These receptor sequences come from a man aged 25 to 40 with active or convalescent COVID-19.

The CDR3 here is CASRGTGANTEAFF. CDR3 coding DNA: TGTGCCAGCAGGGGGACAGGGGCTAACACTGAAGCTTTCTTT. The chain recombines TRBV7-9 with TRBJ1-1, with 10 bases lining up with TRBD1. The CDR3 has 14 residues. Germline CDR1 SEHNR, CDR2 FQNEAQ (reference sequence). V dropped 6 bases and J dropped 2; count of bases not matched to a gene: 3.

This clone was counted a single time. V and J are TRBV4-3 and TRBJ1-2; 9 nucleotides align to TRBD1. CDR3 length: 17 residues. The V and J ends lost 0 bases and 2 bases, in that order; junction bases with no gene match: 7. CDR1 and CDR2 (germline): LGHNA, YSLEER. CDR3 nucleotides: TGCGCCAGCAGCCAAGATCGCGAGACAGGGGGGAACTATGGCTACACCTTC. Its translation is CASSQDRETGGNYGYTF.

This chain joins TRBV2 and TRBJ1-3; 8 nucleotides agree with TRBD1. The CDR3 is 15 residues long. Germline assignment: CDR1 SNHLY and CDR2 FYNNEI. Germline trimming cut 5 bases from V and 0 bases from J; bases unmatched to any gene: 3. The CDR3 spells CASSRQGISGNTIYF. The CDR3 coding sequence is TGTGCCAGCAGTCGACAGGGGATCTCTGGAAACACCATATATTTT. The full variable domain, in which reference TRBV2 and TRBJ1-3 provide the parts outside the CDR3, is EPEVTQTPSHQVTQMGQEVILRCVPISNHLYFYWYRQILGQKVEFLVSFYNNEISEKSEIFDDQFSVERPDGSNFTLKIRSTKLEDSAMYFCASSRQGISGNTIYFGEGSWLTVV.

The chain is built from TRBV5-5 and TRBJ2-4, with D possibly TRBD2 on 6 matching bases. Germline loops: CDR1 SGHKS, CDR2 YYEKEE (reference sequence). V was shortened by 3 bases and J by 5 bases, with 15 bases between the two germline ends. CDR3 length equals 15 residues. CDR3 coding DNA: TGTGCCAGCAGCTCCGCCCCGGGGACTGAAAACATTCAGTACTTC. This encodes CASSSAPGTENIQYF.

This sequence joins TRBV28 and TRBJ2-1; 8 nucleotides agree with TRBD2. The CDR3 consists of 16 residues. Trimming cost V 4 bases and J 0 bases; bases outside gene matches: 5. CDR1 and CDR2 (germline): MDHEN, SYDVKM. This CDR3 reads CASSSRGGSSYNEQFF. In DNA, the CDR3 is TGTGCCAGCAGTTCCCGGGGGGGGAGCTCCTACAATGAGCAGTTCTTC.

This clone was observed a single time. The chain joins TRBV5-1 to TRBJ1-3; D may be TRBD1 (5 bases). Germline CDR1 is SGHRS and CDR2 is YFSETQ. V lost 0 bases to trimming and J lost 4 bases, with 11 bases between them. The CDR3 has 15 residues. CDR3 nucleotides: TGCGCCAGCAGCTTGGTTTCGGGGGAAGGAAACACCATATATTTT. Translating it yields CASSLVSGEGNTIYF.

The rearrangement uses TRBV6-5 and TRBJ1-1; tentatively, D is TRBD1 (5 bases). V was cut by 7 bases and J by 1 base, with 10 bases left in between. This CDR3 has 13 amino acids. Germline CDR1 reads MNHEY; CDR2 reads SVGAGI. In nucleotides, the CDR3 is TGTGCCAGCACGGACACTACGAACACTGAAGCTTTCTTT. As protein: CASTDTTNTEAFF.

This sequence joins TRBV2 and TRBJ1-2; 7 positions match TRBD1. Germline V gives CDR1 SNHLY, CDR2 FYNNEI. The J segment lost 2 bases and the V segment lost 8 bases, leaving 11 bases of the junction unmatched. The CDR3 loop spans 15 amino acids. DNA for the CDR3: TGTGCCAGCGAAACCACTCCAGGGGGAAACTATGGCTACACCTTC. Protein sequence: CASETTPGGNYGYTF.

The chain employs TRBV5-1 and TRBJ1-4; TRBD1 matches at 9 bases. The CDR3 loop spans 16 amino acids. V lost 3 bases and J lost 7; bases outside the gene matches: 10. The germline gives CDR1 SGHRS, CDR2 YFSETQ. The CDR3 region has the DNA TGCGCCAGCAGCTACCGGACAGGGGCCGGGGGTGAAAAACTGTTTTTT. Amino acids: CASSYRTGAGGEKLFF.

The chain joins TRBV5-8 to TRBJ2-1, with TRBD2 identical over 8 bases. Trimming removed 4 bases from V and 8 bases from J; junction bases left unmatched: 11. Germline CDR1 reads SGHTS; CDR2 reads YDEGEE. The CDR3 spans 15 residues. The DNA of the CDR3 is TGTGCCAGCAGCCCAGCGGGAGTTCCGGGCGATGAGCAGTTCTTC. It codes for CASSPAGVPGDEQFF.

The chain combines TRBV30 with TRBJ2-5; TRBD2 agrees at 7 bases. CDR3 size: 11 residues. CDR1 is GTSNPN and CDR2 is SVGIG in the germline V gene (reference sequence). V was clipped by 7 bases and J by 5 bases; unmatched bases: 4. The CDR3 bases are TGTGCCTCCGGGACTACTGAGACCCAGTACTTC. Translating gives CASGTTETQYF. Variable domain in full (rest from reference TRBV30 and TRBJ2-5): SQTIHQWPATLVQPVGSPLSLECTVEGTSNPNLYWYRQAAGRGLQLLFYSVGIGQISSEVPQNLSASRPQDRQFILSSKKLLLSDSGFYLCASGTTETQYFGPGTRLLVL.

The V and J genes are TRBV9 and TRBJ2-2; 10 bases map to TRBD2. With V trimmed by 4 bases and J by 5 bases, 11 bases remained unmatched. The CDR3 runs 17 residues. Germline CDR1 reads SGDLS; CDR2 reads YYNGEE. CDR3 region: CASSLQLAGPGTGELFF. The CDR3 nucleotides are TGTGCCAGCAGCCTACAACTAGCGGGGCCGGGGACCGGGGAGCTGTTTTTT.

The CDR3 protein is CASSFGWGENIQYF. Written as DNA, the CDR3 is TGTGCCAGCAGCTTTGGGTGGGGGGAGAACATTCAGTACTTC. This chain joins TRBV5-4 and TRBJ2-4, with D tentatively TRBD2 (6 bases). CDR3 length: 14 amino acids. Trimming shortened V by 2 bases and J by 7 bases, and 13 bases separated the two germline ends. The V gene's germline CDR1 is SGHNT and CDR2 YYREEE (reference sequence).

The genes are TRBV6-5 and TRBJ1-2; TRBD1 aligns across 7 bases. The CDR3 length is 16 residues. CDR1 and CDR2 from the germline V gene are MNHEY and SVGAGI. J gave up 3 bases and V 0 bases, and 7 bases lay outside the gene matches. The chain's CDR3 is CASSYSRGRIDYGYTF. The CDR3, as DNA: TGTGCCAGCAGTTACTCGAGGGGGCGCATCGACTATGGCTACACCTTC.

V and J are TRBV5-1 and TRBJ2-4; D possibly corresponds to TRBD2 (6 bases). CDR1 is SGHRS, CDR2 YFSETQ, per germline. V lost 2 bases, J lost 3 bases, and 12 bases lay in between. The CDR3 has 15 amino acids. CDR3 sequence: CASSFGAGGKNIQYF. The CDR3 DNA sequence: TGCGCCAGCAGCTTCGGAGCCGGGGGCAAAAACATTCAGTACTTC.

The chain links TRBV30 to TRBJ1-5, with D hard to call. Trimming removed 2 bases at V and 3 bases at J, with 5 bases between. The CDR3 totals 12 residues. Per the germline V gene, CDR1 is GTSNPN and CDR2 is SVGIG (reference sequence). The CDR3 reads CAWSQFNQPQHF. CDR3 bases: TGTGCCTGGAGTCAGTTCAATCAGCCCCAGCATTTT.

V and J are TRBV10-3 and TRBJ2-3, with 14 bases aligning to TRBD2. There are 18 residues in the CDR3. V dropped 0 bases and J dropped 4; count of bases not matched to a gene: 6. The germline CDR1 and CDR2 sequences are ENHRY and SYGVKD. As DNA, the CDR3 is TGTGCCATCAGTGAGTCGGGACTAGCGGGGGTTGGCGCAGATACGCAGTATTTT. This gives the protein CAISESGLAGVGADTQYF.

The rearrangement uses TRBV28 and TRBJ2-1; D call uncertain. The germline V gene encodes CDR1 MDHEN and CDR2 SYDVKM. V was clipped by 3 bases and J by 0 bases, with 12 bases between them. This CDR3 comprises 16 residues. CDR3 sequence (DNA): TGTGCCAGCAGTTTTCAGTCCTGGAGCTCCTACAATGAGCAGTTCTTC. It specifies CASSFQSWSSYNEQFF.

Concerning this clone: Sequence at one end of the junction differs from germline and may be a read error. The genes are TRBV7-7 and TRBJ2-5; 9 bases are shared with TRBD1. The CDR3 consists of 14 residues. Germline-derived CDR1 and CDR2 are SSHAT and FNYEAQ (reference sequence). The CDR3 reads CASSLGTGQETQYF. Written as DNA, the CDR3 is TGTGCTAGCAGCCTCGGGACAGGGCAAGAGACCCAGTACTTC.

V usage is TRBV9 and J usage is TRBJ1-1; TRBD1 aligns across 12 bases. Germline CDR1 is SGDLS and CDR2 is YYNGEE. J gave up 5 bases and V 0 bases, and 14 bases lay outside the gene matches. The CDR3 spans 19 residues. The CDR3 nucleotides are TGTGCCAGCAGCGTAGAAAGGGGAGGGACAGGGGGCGCGGAAACTGAAGCTTTCTTT. Translated, it gives CASSVERGGTGGAETEAFF.

This chain joins TRBV28 and TRBJ1-5; 9 bases are shared with TRBD1. J lost 2 bases, V lost 3 bases, and 2 bases had no gene match. Germline V gene data show CDR1 as MDHEN and CDR2 as SYDVKM. The CDR3 runs 15 residues. The CDR3 reads CASSLGDRGNQPQHF. As DNA, the CDR3 is TGTGCCAGCAGTTTGGGGGACAGGGGCAATCAGCCCCAGCATTTT.

The chain recombines TRBV19 with TRBJ1-2, with D unresolved. Trimming took 6 bases from V and 2 from J, leaving 13 bases between them. Germline V gene lookup returns CDR1 LNHDA and CDR2 SQIVND (reference sequence). This CDR3 has 14 residues. Written as DNA, the CDR3 is TGTGCCAGTAGCCCATCAGTCGTAAACTATGGCTACACCTTC. Amino acid sequence: CASSPSVVNYGYTF.

The gene calls are TRBV5-6 and TRBJ1-2; 9 bases match TRBD1. Germline loops: CDR1 SGHDT, CDR2 YYEEEE. V shed 2 bases and J 2 bases; nucleotides not matched to a gene: 10. There are 17 residues in the CDR3. The CDR3 spells CASSLLGQGPTNYGYTF. CDR3 DNA: TGTGCCAGCAGCTTATTAGGACAGGGGCCTACAAACTATGGCTACACCTTC.

The CDR3 reads CASSLVQREFTGELFF. CDR3 DNA: TGTGCCAGCAGCTTAGTCCAGCGGGAGTTCACCGGGGAGCTGTTTTTT. The chain joins TRBV7-2 to TRBJ2-2, with 8 bases aligning to TRBD2. Trimming cost V 1 base and J 4 bases; bases outside gene matches: 5. This CDR3 is built from 16 residues. Germline loops: CDR1 SGHTA, CDR2 FQGNSA.

This chain uses TRBV21-1 with TRBJ1-4; the table's D gene call, TRBD1, was not cross checked with the DNA. TRBV21-1 is a pseudogene locus. The CDR3 runs to 17 residues. CDR3 nucleotide sequence: TGTGCCAGCCCCCTAGGGACAGGGGGCTCTCTGGGTGAAAAACTGTTTTTT. This encodes CASPLGTGGSLGEKLFF.

This rearrangement joins TRBV5-8 to TRBJ2-2; D ambiguous. CDR3 length equals 11 residues. The germline gives CDR1 SGHTS, CDR2 YDEGEE. Trimming stripped 9 bases from V and 7 bases from J, with 10 bases between. In nucleotides, the CDR3 is TGTGCCACCACCGCGTTCGGGGAGCTGTTTTTT. Its protein is CATTAFGELFF.